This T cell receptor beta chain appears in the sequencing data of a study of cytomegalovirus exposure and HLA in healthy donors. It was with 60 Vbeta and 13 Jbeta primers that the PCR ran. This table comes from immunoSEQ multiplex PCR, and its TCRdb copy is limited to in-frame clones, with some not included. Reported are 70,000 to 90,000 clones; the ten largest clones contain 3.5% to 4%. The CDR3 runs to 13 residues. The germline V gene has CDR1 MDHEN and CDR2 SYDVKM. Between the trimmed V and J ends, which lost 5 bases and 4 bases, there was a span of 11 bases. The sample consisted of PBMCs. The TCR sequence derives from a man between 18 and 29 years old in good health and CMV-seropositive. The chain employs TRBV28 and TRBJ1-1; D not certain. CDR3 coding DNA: TGTGCCAGCAGTGCGATACGGTCCACTGAAGCTTTCTTT. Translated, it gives CASSAIRSTEAFF.